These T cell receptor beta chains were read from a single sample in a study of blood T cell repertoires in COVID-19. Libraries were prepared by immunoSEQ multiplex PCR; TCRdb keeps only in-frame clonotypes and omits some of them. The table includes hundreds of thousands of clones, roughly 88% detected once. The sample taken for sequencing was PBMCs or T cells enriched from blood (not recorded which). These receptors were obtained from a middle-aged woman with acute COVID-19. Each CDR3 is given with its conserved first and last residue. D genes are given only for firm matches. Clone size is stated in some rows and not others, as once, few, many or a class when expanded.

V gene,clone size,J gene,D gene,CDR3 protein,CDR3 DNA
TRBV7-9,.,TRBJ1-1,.,CASLGQQGTEAFF,TGTGCCAGCTTAGGACAGCAGGGCACTGAAGCTTTCTTT
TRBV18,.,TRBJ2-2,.,CASSYLGNTGELFF,TGTGCCAGCTCTTACTTGGGCAACACCGGGGAGCTGTTTTTT
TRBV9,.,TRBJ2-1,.,CASSRAQSPSYNEQFF,TGTGCCAGCAGCCGCGCCCAATCCCCTTCCTACAATGAGCAGTTCTTC
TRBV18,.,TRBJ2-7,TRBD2,CASSPREGPAYEQYF,TGTGCCAGCTCACCCCGGGAGGGACCGGCCTACGAGCAGTACTTC
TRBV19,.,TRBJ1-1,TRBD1,CASSIRDRAQDTEAFF,TGTGCCAGTAGTATCCGAGACAGGGCGCAGGACACTGAAGCTTTCTTT
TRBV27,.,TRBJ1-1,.,CASGLNTEAFF,TGTGCCAGCGGGCTGAACACTGAAGCTTTCTTT
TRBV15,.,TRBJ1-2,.,CATSSGLSDGYTF,TGTGCCACCAGCAGCGGACTGTCGGATGGCTACACCTTC
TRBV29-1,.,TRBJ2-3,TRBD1,CSVGIQGADTQYF,TGCAGCGTTGGGATCCAGGGGGCAGATACGCAGTATTTT
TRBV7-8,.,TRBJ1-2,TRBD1,CASSGGGQGLYGYTF,TGTGCCAGCAGCGGGGGGGGACAGGGGCTCTATGGCTACACCTTC
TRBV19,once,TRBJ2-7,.,CASRGTSYEQYF,TGTGCCAGTAGGGGGACATCCTACGAGCAGTACTTC
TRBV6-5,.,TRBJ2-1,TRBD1,CASREQDRGSNEQFF,TGTGCCAGCAGAGAGCAGGACAGGGGGTCTAATGAGCAGTTCTTC
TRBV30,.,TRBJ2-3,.,CAWSLGLDTQYF,TGTGCCTGGAGTCTCGGGTTGGATACGCAGTATTTT
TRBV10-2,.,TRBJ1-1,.,CASSEVGLVVTEAFF,TGCGCCAGCAGTGAGGTCGGACTGGTTGTTACTGAAGCTTTCTTT
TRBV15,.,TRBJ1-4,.,CATSRDGQSRPTNEKLFF,TGTGCCACCAGCAGAGACGGACAGAGCCGGCCAACTAATGAAAAACTGTTTTTT
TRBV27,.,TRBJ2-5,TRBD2,CASSLLGQSGGYQETQYF,TGTGCCAGCAGTTTATTGGGTCAGAGCGGGGGGTACCAAGAGACCCAGTACTTC
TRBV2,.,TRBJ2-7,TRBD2,CASLSGLLYEQYF,TGTGCCAGCCTTAGCGGGCTACTTTACGAGCAGTACTTC
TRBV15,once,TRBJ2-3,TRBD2,CATSSLERPGLAGADTQYF,TGTGCCACCAGCAGCCTCGAAAGACCGGGACTAGCGGGGGCAGATACGCAGTATTTT
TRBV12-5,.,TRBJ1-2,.,CASGLGRNYGYTF,TGTGCTAGTGGTTTGGGCAGAAACTATGGCTACACCTTC
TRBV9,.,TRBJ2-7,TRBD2,CASSVGSGGGYEQYF,TGTGCCAGCAGCGTAGGTAGCGGGGGGGGCTACGAGCAGTACTTC
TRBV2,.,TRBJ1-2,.,CASSEPRGYGYTF,TGTGCCAGCAGTGAACCCAGGGGTTACGGCTACACCTTC
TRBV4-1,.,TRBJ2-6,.,CASSRQSGANVLTF,TGCGCCAGCAGCCGGCAGTCTGGGGCCAACGTCCTGACTTTC
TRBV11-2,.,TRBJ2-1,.,CASSLNRAHNEQFF,TGTGCCAGCAGCTTAAACAGGGCTCACAATGAGCAGTTCTTC
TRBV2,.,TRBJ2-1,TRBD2,CASYRTSGPINEQFF,TGTGCCAGCTATCGTACTAGCGGGCCTATCAATGAGCAGTTCTTC
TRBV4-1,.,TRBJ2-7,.,CASSQGGGIYEQYF,TGCGCCAGCAGCCAAGGAGGGGGAATCTACGAGCAGTACTTC
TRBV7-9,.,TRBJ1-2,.,CASSRGGGYTF,TGTGCCAGCAGCCGGGGTGGCGGCTACACCTTC
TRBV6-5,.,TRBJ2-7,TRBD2,CATTHPGGGSYEQYF,TGTGCCACCACACACCCGGGAGGGGGGTCCTACGAGCAGTACTTC